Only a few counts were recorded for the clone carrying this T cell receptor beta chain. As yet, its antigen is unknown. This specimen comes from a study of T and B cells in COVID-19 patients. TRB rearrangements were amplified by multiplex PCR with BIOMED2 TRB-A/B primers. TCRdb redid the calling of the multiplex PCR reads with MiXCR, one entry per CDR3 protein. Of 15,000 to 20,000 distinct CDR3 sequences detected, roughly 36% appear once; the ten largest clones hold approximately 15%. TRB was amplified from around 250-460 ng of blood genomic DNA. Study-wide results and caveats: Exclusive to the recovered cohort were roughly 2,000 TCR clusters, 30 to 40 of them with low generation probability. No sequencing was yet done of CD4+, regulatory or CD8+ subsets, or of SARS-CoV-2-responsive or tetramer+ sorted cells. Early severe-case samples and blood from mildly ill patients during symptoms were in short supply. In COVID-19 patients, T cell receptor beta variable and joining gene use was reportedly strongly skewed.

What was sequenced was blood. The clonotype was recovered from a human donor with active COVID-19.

The CDR3 loop is CATSDAQGREQYV. The CDR3 bases are TGTGCCACCAGTGATGCACAGGGCCGTGAGCAGTACGTC. This rearrangement joins TRBV24-1 to TRBJ2-7; D possibly corresponds to TRBD1 (6 bases). The CDR3 is 13 amino acids. Germline V CDR1 and CDR2: KGHDR, SFDVKD. Trimming left V 3 bases short and J 7 bases short, with 12 bases between.